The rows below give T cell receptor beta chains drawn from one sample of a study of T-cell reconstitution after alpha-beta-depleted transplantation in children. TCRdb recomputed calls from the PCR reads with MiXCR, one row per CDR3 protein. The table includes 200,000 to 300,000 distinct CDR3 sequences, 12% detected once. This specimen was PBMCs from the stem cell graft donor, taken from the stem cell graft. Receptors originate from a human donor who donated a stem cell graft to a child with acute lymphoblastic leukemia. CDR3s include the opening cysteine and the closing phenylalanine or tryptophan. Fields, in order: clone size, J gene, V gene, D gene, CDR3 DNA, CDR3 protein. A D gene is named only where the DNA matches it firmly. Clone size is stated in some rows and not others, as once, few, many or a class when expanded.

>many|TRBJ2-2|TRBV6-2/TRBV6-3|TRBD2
TGTGCCAGCAGTTACCCCAGCGGGAGGGCCAACACCGGGGAGCTGTTTTTT
CASSYPSGRANTGELFF
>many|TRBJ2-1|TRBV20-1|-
TGCAGTGCTCCATCAGGGCGGACTACCCCTAGAGATGAGCAGTTCTTC
CSAPSGRTTPRDEQFF
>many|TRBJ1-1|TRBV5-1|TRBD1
TGCGCCAGCAGCGGACAGGGCCTCATGAACACTGAAGCTTTCTTT
CASSGQGLMNTEAFF
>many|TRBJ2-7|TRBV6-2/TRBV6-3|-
TGTGCCAGCAGACATCCAGGGGAAAGCGACGAGCAGTACTTC
CASRHPGESDEQYF
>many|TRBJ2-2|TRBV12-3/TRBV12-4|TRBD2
TGTGCCAGCAGCCCGACTAGCGGGAGGTCCCTAAACACCGGGGAGCTGTTTTTT
CASSPTSGRSLNTGELFF
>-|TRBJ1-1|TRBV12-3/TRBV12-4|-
TGTGCCAGCAGTTTTCCGGGTTCACACACTGAAGCTTTCTTT
CASSFPGSHTEAFF
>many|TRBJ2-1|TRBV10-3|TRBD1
TGTGCCATCATGTCACAGGGGGCCTCCTACAATGAGCAGTTCTTC
CAIMSQGASYNEQFF
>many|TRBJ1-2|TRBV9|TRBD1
TGTGCCAGCAGAGCCGGGACAGGGTATGGCTACACCTTC
CASRAGTGYGYTF
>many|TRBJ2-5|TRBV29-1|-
TGCAGCGTTGAAGGGAGAGGGGCCCAGTACTTC
CSVEGRGAQYF
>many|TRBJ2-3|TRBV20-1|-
TGCAGTGCTAGTTTGGGGGAGAGGATCACAGATACGCAGTATTTT
CSASLGERITDTQYF
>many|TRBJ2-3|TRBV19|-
TGTGCCAGTAGTATGGCAGCCACAGATACGCAGTATTTT
CASSMAATDTQYF
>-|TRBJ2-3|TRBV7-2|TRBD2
TGTGCCAGCAGCCCTCGACTAGCGGGGGTTCTCACAGATACGCAGTATTTT
CASSPRLAGVLTDTQYF
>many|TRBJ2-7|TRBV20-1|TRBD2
TGCAGTGCTAGAGAATTTGGTAGCGGGCCCTACGAGCAGTACTTC
CSAREFGSGPYEQYF
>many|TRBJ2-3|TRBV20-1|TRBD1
TGCAGTGCTAGAGAGTCGGGACAGGGGGCAATAGATACGCAGTATTTT
CSARESGQGAIDTQYF
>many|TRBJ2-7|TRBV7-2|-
TGTGCCAGCAGCTTAATGACAGCTACCCGTCCATACGAGCAGTACTTC
CASSLMTATRPYEQYF
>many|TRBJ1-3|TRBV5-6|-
TGTGCCAGCAGCACGGACCGCTCTGGAAACACCATATATTTT
CASSTDRSGNTIYF
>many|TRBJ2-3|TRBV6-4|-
TGTGCCAGCAGTGACGGGGGGGCCACAGATACGCAGTATTTT
CASSDGGATDTQYF
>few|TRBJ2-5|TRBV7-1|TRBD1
TGTGCCAGCAGCTCTTTGGACAGGGGGCCGGAGACCCAGTACTTC
CASSSLDRGPETQYF
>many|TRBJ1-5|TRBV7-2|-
TGTGCCAGCAGCCCGGGGATGTATAGCAATCAGCCCCAGCATTTT
CASSPGMYSNQPQHF
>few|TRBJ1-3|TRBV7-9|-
TGTGCCAGCAGCTTAGCCCTCCACACCATGGGTGGAAACACCATATATTTT
CASSLALHTMGGNTIYF
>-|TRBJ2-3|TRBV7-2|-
TGTGCCAGCAGCTCAGCAGCGCAGAGAGCCTGGAATACAAATACGCAGTATTTT
CASSSAAQRAWNTNTQYF
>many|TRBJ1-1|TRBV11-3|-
TGTGCCAGCAGCTCGGGGGGCACTGAAGCTTTCTTT
CASSSGGTEAFF
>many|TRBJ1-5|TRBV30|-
TGTGCCTGGAGTGAGAGGTTACATCAGCCCCAGCATTTT
CAWSERLHQPQHF
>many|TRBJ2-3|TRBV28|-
TGTGCCAGCAGTTGGACTTTTAACGGGGCAGATACGCAGTATTTT
CASSWTFNGADTQYF
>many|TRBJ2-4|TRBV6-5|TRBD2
TGTGCCAGCAGTTACGGTAGCGGGAGTGGGGAGAACATTCAGTACTTC
CASSYGSGSGENIQYF
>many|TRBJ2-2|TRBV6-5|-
TGTGCCAGCAGTTACTCTACTGGAGGGCCGGCCACCGGGGAGCTGTTTTTT
CASSYSTGGPATGELFF
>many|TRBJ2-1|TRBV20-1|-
TGCAGTGCTAGAGCGGGGATTAGCCCCAATGAGCAGTTCTTC
CSARAGISPNEQFF
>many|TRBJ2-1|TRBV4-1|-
TGCGCCAGCAGCCCCCTAGCCGGGCCTCCTGATGAGCAGTTCTTC
CASSPLAGPPDEQFF
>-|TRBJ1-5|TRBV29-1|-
TGCAGCGTTGAAGTTGGGACGACCCAGCATTTT
CSVEVGTTQHF
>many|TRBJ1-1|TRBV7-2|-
TGTGCCAGCAGCTTAGTGGGCAGCTACACTGAAGCTTTCTTT
CASSLVGSYTEAFF
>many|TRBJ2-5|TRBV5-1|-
TGCGCCAGCAGCTTGTCACAGGGCTTAGAGACCCAGTACTTC
CASSLSQGLETQYF
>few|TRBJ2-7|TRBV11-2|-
TGTGCCAGCAGCTTAGAAAACTCGCCTGCTACCTACGAGCAGTACTTC
CASSLENSPATYEQYF
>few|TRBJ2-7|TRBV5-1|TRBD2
TGCGCCAGCAGCTTGGTGGCGGGAGCCGGATCCTACGAGCAGTACTTC
CASSLVAGAGSYEQYF
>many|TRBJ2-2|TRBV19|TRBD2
TGTGCCAGTACCCGGACTAGGGCGAACACCGGGGAGCTGTTTTTT
CASTRTRANTGELFF
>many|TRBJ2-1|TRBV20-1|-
TGCAGTGCTAGAGAACTAGCCTCCTACAATGAGCAGTTCTTC
CSARELASYNEQFF
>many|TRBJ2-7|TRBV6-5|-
TGTGCCAGCAGTTCCCCGAGCCAGGGCCACTCCTACGAGCAGTACTTC
CASSSPSQGHSYEQYF
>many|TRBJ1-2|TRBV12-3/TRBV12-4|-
TGTGCCAGCAGCCGTCGGAGAGGTACCTTC
CASSRRRGTF
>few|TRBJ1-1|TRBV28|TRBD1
TGTGCCAGCAGTTCACGGACAGGGGTGTACACTGAAGCTTTCTTT
CASSSRTGVYTEAFF
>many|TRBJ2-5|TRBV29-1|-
TGCAGCGAGGCGACCGGGACGGGGACCCAGTACTTC
CSEATGTGTQYF
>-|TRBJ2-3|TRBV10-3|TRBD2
TGTGCCATCAGTGGGACTAGCCTAGGCACAGATACGCAGTATTTT
CAISGTSLGTDTQYF
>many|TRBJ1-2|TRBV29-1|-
TGCAGCGTTGAAGAGTGGCAGGGTCATGGCTACACCTTC
CSVEEWQGHGYTF
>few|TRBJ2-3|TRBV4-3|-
TGCGCCAGCAGCCAAGATGGGCGTACGCAGTATTTT
CASSQDGRTQYF
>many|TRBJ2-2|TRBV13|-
TGTGCCAGCAGCCAACGGACAGATATGAACACCGGGGAGCTGTTTTTT
CASSQRTDMNTGELFF
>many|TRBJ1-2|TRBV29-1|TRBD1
TGCAGCGTTGAGCGCTCCGACAGGGGGGGTGGCTACACCTTC
CSVERSDRGGGYTF
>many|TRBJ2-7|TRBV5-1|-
TGCGCCAGCAGCTTATATGAGGGGGGTCTTTCCTACGAGCAGTACTTC
CASSLYEGGLSYEQYF
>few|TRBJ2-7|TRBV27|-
TGTGCCAGCAGTTCAATTAGCGCAATAAATTACGAGCAGTACTTC
CASSSISAINYEQYF
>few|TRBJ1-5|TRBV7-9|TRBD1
TGTGCCAGCAGCCGCGGGACAGGGGATGGCAATCAGCCCCAGCATTTT
CASSRGTGDGNQPQHF
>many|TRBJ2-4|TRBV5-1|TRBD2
TGCGCCAGCAGTTCCGCTAGCGGGGTTAAAAACATTCAGTACTTC
CASSSASGVKNIQYF